The following is a TCR beta chain sequence with its context. The antigen remains unidentified. RNA extraction and reverse transcription yielded cDNA as sequencing template. Clones were sequenced by immunoSEQ multiplex PCR, and TCRdb holds only the in-frame ones, with some missing. Of roughly 150,000 clones in the sample, approximately 65% were seen once. The data belong to a study of CD8+ T cells in alopecia areata. Study-wide results and caveats: In lesional scalp, particularly from alopecia totalis/universalis, clonality was higher than in normal scalp. Tissue-resident alphabeta T cells belonging to normal skin likewise get sequenced within scalp specimens.

The CDR3 has 16 residues. Germline CDR1 is MGHRA and CDR2 is YSYEKL. Trimming took off 0 bases at V and 1 base at J, with 12 bases between the two ends. The chain combines TRBV4-1 with TRBJ2-5; D may be TRBD1 (6 bases). Sequencing input: CD8+ T cells sorted from blood. This sequence was found in a human donor in good health. CDR3 nucleotide sequence: TGCGCCAGCAGCCAAGAGGGGGCGGCAAGCCAAGAGACCCAGTACTTC. Protein: CASSQEGAASQETQYF.